These T cell receptor beta chains were read from a single sample in a study of blood T cell repertoires in COVID-19. Profiled with immunoSEQ multiplex PCR; TCRdb holds only in-frame clones, not every one. This table holds about 250,000 clones, roughly 80% found once. What was sequenced was peripheral blood. The receptor source for this set is a woman in her 70s with acute or convalescent COVID-19. Both conserved end residues are part of each CDR3. The order of the fields is V gene, CDR3 protein.

V gene: TRBV30; CDR3 protein: CAWSVWAGAANYGYTF
V gene: TRBV27; CDR3 protein: CASSPWAGTSFSYEQYF
V gene: TRBV6-6; CDR3 protein: CASSPQVGGYGYTF
V gene: TRBV28; CDR3 protein: CASSFPPGKPQHF
V gene: TRBV6-5; CDR3 protein: CASNRGNEQYF
V gene: TRBV5-1; CDR3 protein: CASSDRPSSYEQYF
V gene: TRBV2; CDR3 protein: CASSFGGGSYNEQFF
V gene: TRBV19; CDR3 protein: CASSTRTGFRNEQFF
V gene: TRBV14; CDR3 protein: CASSQIQGPLVEQYF
V gene: TRBV6-5; CDR3 protein: CASSRTGDGNQPQHF
V gene: TRBV7-2; CDR3 protein: CASSITGGADKNIQYF
V gene: TRBV7-9; CDR3 protein: CASSGGGLNSPLHF
V gene: TRBV29-1; CDR3 protein: CSVLVLEGTEAFF
V gene: TRBV4-3; CDR3 protein: CASSTRQFQNYGYTF
V gene: TRBV6-5; CDR3 protein: CASSQQSPRGYGYTF
V gene: TRBV12-3/TRBV12-4; CDR3 protein: CASRRGTGNTIYF
V gene: TRBV19; CDR3 protein: CASSSTTGLRNTIYF
V gene: TRBV5-4; CDR3 protein: CASSLQNSNQPQHF
V gene: TRBV5-1; CDR3 protein: CASSLGPDRLNTEAFF
V gene: TRBV6-5; CDR3 protein: CASSYSIWEAKHF
V gene: TRBV6-5; CDR3 protein: CASRVTGGTGELFF
V gene: TRBV10-3; CDR3 protein: CAISEGAGAFGNQPQHF
V gene: TRBV2; CDR3 protein: CASSDLRGGYTF
V gene: TRBV4-3; CDR3 protein: CASSQAGLNTGELFF
V gene: TRBV5-1; CDR3 protein: CASVRSTDTQYF
V gene: TRBV5-6; CDR3 protein: CASSLYGQLNYGYTF
V gene: TRBV7-2; CDR3 protein: CASSPFSGQGGEKLFF
V gene: TRBV3-1/TRBV3-2; CDR3 protein: CASSQSGEKLFF
V gene: TRBV18; CDR3 protein: CASSPSGQYTEAFF
V gene: TRBV6-2/TRBV6-3; CDR3 protein: CASSYSGGVKPQHF
V gene: TRBV3-1/TRBV3-2; CDR3 protein: CASSRDLASGNEQFF
V gene: TRBV7-2; CDR3 protein: CASSSGLAGGFDTQYF
V gene: TRBV3-1/TRBV3-2; CDR3 protein: CASSQLGLFSSGNTIYF
V gene: TRBV12-5; CDR3 protein: CASGPGTLNTEAFF
V gene: TRBV25-1; CDR3 protein: CASSVGGYYGYTF
V gene: TRBV4-2; CDR3 protein: CASSQTGAGNTIYF
V gene: TRBV6-1; CDR3 protein: CASSEAHRENYGYTF
V gene: TRBV10-1; CDR3 protein: CASSAQGDTQYF
V gene: TRBV28; CDR3 protein: CASSSSGDYPYGYTF
V gene: TRBV9; CDR3 protein: CASSVQGNYGYTF
V gene: TRBV6-2/TRBV6-3; CDR3 protein: CASSPGQGFPEKLFF
V gene: TRBV20-1; CDR3 protein: CSAGGGRGYTF